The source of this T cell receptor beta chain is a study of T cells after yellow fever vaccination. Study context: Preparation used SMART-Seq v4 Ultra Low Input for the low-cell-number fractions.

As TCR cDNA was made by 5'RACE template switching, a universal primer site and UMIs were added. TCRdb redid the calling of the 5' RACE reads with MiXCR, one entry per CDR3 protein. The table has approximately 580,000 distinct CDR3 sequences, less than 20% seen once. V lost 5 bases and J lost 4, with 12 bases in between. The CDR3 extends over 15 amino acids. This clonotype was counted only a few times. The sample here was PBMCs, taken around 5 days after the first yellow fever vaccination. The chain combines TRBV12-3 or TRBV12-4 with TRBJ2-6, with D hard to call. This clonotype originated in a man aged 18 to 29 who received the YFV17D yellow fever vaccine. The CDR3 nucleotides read TGTGCCAGCAGTGCCGTTGGGTCAGGGGCCAACGTCCTGACTTTC. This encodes CASSAVGSGANVLTF.